This T cell receptor (beta chain) is drawn from a study of response to subunit inactivated influenza vaccine. Germline lookup yields CDR1 DFQATT and CDR2 SNEGSKA (reference sequence). The CDR3 totals 15 residues. Between the trimmed V and J ends, which lost 1 base and 3 bases, there was a span of 16 bases. TCRdb reprocessed the RT-PCR reads via MiXCR and lists one record per CDR3 protein. Here the sample spans 710,000 or so distinct CDR3 sequences, 15% to 19% being singletons. The source was PBMCs from blood, collected 11 to 12 days after vaccination. The receptor was isolated from a man aged 45-65 years who received an inactivated influenza vaccine. This chain joins TRBV20-1 and TRBJ2-7, with D perhaps matching TRBD1 (6 bases). CDR3 sequence: CSARAPGQTYYEQYF. CDR3 DNA: TGCAGTGCTAGAGCCCCGGGACAAACTTACTACGAGCAGTACTTC.